This T cell receptor beta chain was obtained from a study of control samples from healthy donors and cancer patients. This clone was seen only once. This CDR3 has 15 residues. V was pared by 5 bases and J by 6 bases, with 14 bases between. Germline V gives CDR1 KGHSH, CDR2 LQKENI. This table comes from immunoSEQ multiplex PCR, and its TCRdb copy is limited to in-frame clones, with some not included. The top ten hold about two fifths of the sample, which has around 130,000 clones, approximately 88% seen once. The TCR was taken from a man over 45 in good health. This chain joins TRBV18 and TRBJ1-6; D is uncertain. Material: blood. The chain's CDR3 is CASSTFDGINSPLHF. The CDR3 nucleotides are TGTGCCAGCTCAACATTTGACGGGATTAATTCACCCCTCCACTTT. Full variable domain (rest looked up from reference TRBV18 and TRBJ1-6): NAGVMQNPRHLVRRRGQEARLRCSPMKGHSHVYWYRQLPEEGLKFMVYLQKENIIDESGMPKERFSAEFPKEGPSILRIQQVVRGDSAAYFCASSTFDGINSPLHFGNGTRLTVT.